The 3 T cell receptor beta chains below come from one sample, sequenced in a study of T cell responses to AZD1222 COVID-19 vaccine. Assay used: immunoSEQ multiplex PCR; TCRdb lists only in-frame clones, some missing. The data hold about 130,000 clones, with 90% observed a single time. The material sequenced was peripheral blood, taken on day 0 of AZD1222 vaccination. All receptors derive from an adult in good health.

The sample holds one count of this clone. The rearrangement links TRBV7-9 to TRBJ2-2; 7 nucleotides align to TRBD1. V shed 9 bases, J shed 4 bases, and the junction held 11 bases outside the gene matches. Germline V lookup: CDR1 SEHNR, CDR2 FQNEAQ (reference sequence). The CDR3 has 15 amino acids. CDR3 in DNA: TGTGCCAGAAACAGACAGGGCGGAGGCACCGGGGAGCTGTTTTTT. It is translated as CARNRQGGGTGELFF.

This clone was seen just once. This rearrangement joins TRBV4-3 to TRBJ1-1; D call uncertain. CDR3 size: 15 residues. Germline lookup yields CDR1 LGHNA and CDR2 YSLEER. V gave up 0 bases and J gave up 6 bases, with 14 bases separating them. CDR3 in DNA: TGCGCCAGCAGCCAAGAGTTATCAGCTAGGGCTGAAGCTTTCTTT. Translating gives CASSQELSARAEAFF.

The CDR3 sequence is CASGLGTVGLRAFF. The CDR3 nucleotides are TGTGCTAGTGGTTTGGGGACGGTGGGGTTAAGAGCCTTCTTT. V and J are TRBV12-5 and TRBJ1-1; no reliable D call. The CDR3 length is 14 residues. Per the germline V gene, CDR1 is LGHNT and CDR2 is FRNRAP. Trimming took 1 base from V and 14 from J, leaving 20 bases between them.